This TCR beta chain came from a study of blood T cell repertoires in COVID-19. TCRdb's copy holds only in-frame clones and misses some; the assay was immunoSEQ multiplex PCR. The sample has some 120,000 clones, around 90% seen once. Trimming removed 3 bases from V and 5 bases from J, with 7 bases in between. Per the germline V gene, CDR1 is LNHDA and CDR2 is SQIVND (reference sequence). This CDR3 has 13 residues. The sample was peripheral blood. This TCR was sampled from a human donor in a cohort sampled during active COVID-19. The chain employs TRBV19 and TRBJ2-2; no clear D. The CDR3 bases are TGTGCCAGTAGTATTTCGGGTACCGGGGAGCTGTTTTTT. Protein: CASSISGTGELFF. The full variable domain, with the rest looked up from reference TRBV19 and TRBJ2-2, is DGGITQSPKYLFRKEGQNVTLSCEQNLNHDAMYWYRQDPGQGLRLIYYSQIVNDFQKGDIAEGYSVSREKKESFPLTVTSAQKNPTAFYLCASSISGTGELFFGEGSRLTVL.